This T cell receptor (beta chain) is drawn from a study of OX40 agonist ivuxolimab in advanced cancers. Profiling relied on immunoSEQ multiplex PCR, and the TCRdb table lists in-frame clones only, not all of them. The sample lists approximately 45,000 clones; roughly 80% were seen once. The length of the CDR3 is 17 residues. Trimming shortened V by 4 bases and J by 2 bases, and 18 bases separated the two germline ends. CDR1 and CDR2 (germline): KGHSH, LQKENI. This material consisted of CD4+ or CD8+ T cells sorted from blood, taken in a trial of the OX40 agonist ivuxolimab. The clonotype comes from an adult with an advanced solid tumor such as melanoma, head and neck, liver or kidney cancer. The rearrangement uses TRBV18 and TRBJ1-3, with D tentatively TRBD1 (6 bases). CDR3 sequence: CASSQKTGKAAGNTIYF. CDR3 DNA sequence: TGTGCCAGCTCACAAAAGACAGGAAAAGCCGCTGGAAACACCATATATTTT.